The source of this T cell receptor beta chain is a study of siplizumab effects on memory and regulatory T cells. General study points: Siplizumab brought about a significant reduction in alloreactive sequences traceable to unstimulated CD4+ memory cells. Versus over 25% in controls, the mappable alloreactive CD4+ clones averaged about 63% Treg-derived with siplizumab.

This CDR3 comprises 13 residues. The germline V and J ends were trimmed by 4 bases and 2 bases, with 9 bases remaining between them. Germline V gene data show CDR1 as SGHNT and CDR2 as YYREEE (reference sequence). The assay looked at approximately 10^5 TCR templates in each sample. TCRdb's table, derived via immunoSEQ multiplex PCR, lists solely in-frame clones and lacks some. Of about 62,000 clones detected, 65% to 80% appear once; the ten largest clones hold about 0.41%. As to this clone: Antigen specificity is unknown.

The sequence derives from a human donor in good health. The source material was memory CD4+ T cells sorted from blood. V usage is TRBV5-4 and J usage is TRBJ2-5; D gene unclear. The CDR3 loop reads CASSLLGQETQYF. The CDR3 coding sequence is TGTGCCAGCAGCCTTCTCGGGCAAGAGACCCAGTACTTC.